One sample yielded the 20 T cell receptor beta chains listed below, sequenced in a study of blood T cell repertoires in COVID-19. Produced via immunoSEQ multiplex PCR; TCRdb's table is partial and in-frame only. The sample lists roughly 250,000 clones; approximately 84% were seen once. Material: PBMCs or T cells enriched from blood (not recorded which). The receptors derive from a woman in her 40s with acute COVID-19.

This clone has only a few counts. The chain joins TRBV27 to TRBJ2-7, with TRBD1 matching over 8 bases. This CDR3 has 16 residues. The V gene's germline CDR1 is MNHEY and CDR2 SMNVEV (reference sequence). After removal of 9 bases from V and 2 bases from J, the junction contained 15 bases not matched to a gene. The CDR3 protein is CASPSYGTGFPYEQYF. CDR3 coding DNA: TGTGCCAGTCCATCTTACGGGACAGGCTTCCCCTACGAGCAGTACTTC.

This sequence joins TRBV11-3 and TRBJ2-7, with TRBD2 matching over 7 bases. Germline V gene lookup returns CDR1 SGHNT and CDR2 YENEEA. The CDR3 loop spans 14 amino acids. Unmatched junction bases numbered 5, after V lost 1 base and J lost 5 bases. The CDR3 reads CASSLGGSAHEQYF. CDR3 in DNA: TGTGCCAGCAGCTTAGGCGGGAGTGCCCACGAGCAGTACTTC.

The chain joins TRBV3-1 (or the pseudogene TRBV3-2) to TRBJ2-2; 8 nucleotides align to TRBD1. Trimming cost V 4 bases and J 3 bases; bases outside gene matches: 4. Per germline, CDR1 LGHDT and CDR2 YNNKEL (reference sequence). The CDR3 is 15 amino acids. The CDR3 DNA follows: TGTGCCAGCAGCCCCTCGGACAGGGACACCGGGGAGCTGTTTTTT. This gives the protein CASSPSDRDTGELFF.

This clone turned up a few times. V is TRBV11-3 and J is TRBJ2-7; 11 bases match TRBD2. Unmatched junction bases numbered 14, after V lost 5 bases and J lost 2 bases. The CDR3 extends over 18 amino acids. Germline V CDR1 and CDR2: SGHNT, YENEEA. DNA for the CDR3: TGTGCCAGCAGCCGCCTTCGGGCTAGCGGGAGGTCGGCCTACGAGCAGTACTTC. It specifies CASSRLRASGRSAYEQYF.

The chain has TRBV21-1 and TRBJ2-1; TRBD1 reflects the table's D call only, with no check against the DNA. TRBV21-1 is noted as a pseudogene. This CDR3 spans 18 amino acids. The CDR3 reads CASSKLLGHPPWYNEQFF. In DNA, the CDR3 is TGTGCCAGCAGCAAACTCCTGGGACACCCCCCCTGGTACAATGAGCAGTTCTTC.

CDR3 nucleotide sequence: TGCGCCAGCACCCCCATCGGACAGGCGCTAGGGGGCTATGGCTACACCTTC. It is translated as CASTPIGQALGGYGYTF. The chain joins TRBV10-2 to TRBJ1-2, with 7 bases lining up with TRBD1. Germline-derived CDR1 and CDR2 are WSHSY and SAAADI. The CDR3 runs to 17 residues. V lost 7 bases and J lost 4; bases outside the gene matches: 18.

This clone was counted once. The chain links TRBV21-1 to TRBJ1-6; no check of the table's D call, TRBD1, against the DNA was made. TRBV21-1 is shown as a pseudogene. The CDR3 has 16 residues. CDR3 loop: CASSKPTGGWNSPLHF. CDR3 nucleotide sequence: TGTGCCAGCAGCAAACCGACAGGGGGCTGGAATTCACCCCTCCACTTT.

The chain is built from TRBV5-6 and TRBJ2-7; 7 bases are shared with TRBD2. The CDR3 length is 15 residues. The trim removed 0 bases at V and 7 bases at J, leaving 10 bases unmatched. Germline V gives CDR1 SGHDT, CDR2 YYEEEE. The DNA of the CDR3 is TGTGCCAGCAGCTTGGGAGGGAGGGGACTTTCGGAGCAGTACTTC. Its protein is CASSLGGRGLSEQYF.

V gene TRBV5-6 combines with J gene TRBJ1-2, with TRBD1 matching over 8 bases. CDR3 length: 16 residues. Germline-derived CDR1 and CDR2 are SGHDT and YYEEEE. With V trimmed by 5 bases and J by 8 bases, 17 bases remained unmatched. In DNA form, the CDR3 reads TGTGCCAGCAGTCCGTTGGTGGACAGGGACTCTATAGGCTACACCTTC. Translated, it gives CASSPLVDRDSIGYTF. The full variable domain, rest sourced from reference TRBV5-6 and TRBJ1-2, is DAGVTQSPTHLIKTRGQQVTLRCSPKSGHDTVSWYQQALGQGPQFIFQYYEEEERQRGNFPDRFSGHQFPNYSSELNVNALLLGDSALYLCASSPLVDRDSIGYTFGSGTRLTVV.

The chain uses TRBV19 and TRBJ2-7; 9 positions agree with TRBD2. The CDR3 totals 13 residues. V dropped 7 bases and J dropped 6; count of bases not matched to a gene: 7. CDR1 is LNHDA and CDR2 is SQIVND in the germline V gene (reference sequence). The CDR3 sequence: CASTGLAPSEQYF. The CDR3 nucleotides are TGTGCCAGTACGGGACTAGCCCCCTCCGAGCAGTACTTC.

The chain is built from TRBV11-3 and TRBJ2-2; 8 positions agree with TRBD2. CDR1 and CDR2 (germline): SGHNT, YENEEA. The trim removed 1 base at V and 4 bases at J, leaving 5 bases unmatched. CDR3 size: 16 residues. The CDR3 DNA follows: TGTGCCAGCAGCTTAGTAGGCGGGAGGAGCACCGGGGAGCTGTTTTTT. Amino acid sequence: CASSLVGGRSTGELFF.

The chain has TRBV4-1 and TRBJ1-3, with a possible D match to TRBD1 (5 bases). Per germline, CDR1 MGHRA and CDR2 YSYEKL. Between the trimmed V and J ends, which lost 0 bases and 4 bases, there was a span of 7 bases. This CDR3 comprises 14 residues. The CDR3 spells CASSQDRVGNTIYF. The CDR3 DNA reads TGCGCCAGCAGCCAAGACAGGGTCGGAAACACCATATATTTT.

This clone was recorded only once. The chain employs TRBV19 and TRBJ2-1, with 7 positions matching TRBD2. Germline V gene sequence: CDR1 LNHDA, CDR2 SQIVND (reference sequence). The CDR3 is 18 residues long. After removal of 0 bases from V and 0 bases from J, the junction contained 8 bases not matched to a gene. CDR3 nucleotide sequence: TGTGCCAGTAGTATAGACTACAGAGGGAGGGCCTCCTACAATGAGCAGTTCTTC. Its protein is CASSIDYRGRASYNEQFF.

This clone was counted a single time. The chain is built from TRBV18 and TRBJ1-1; TRBD1 aligns across 7 bases. The V gene end was trimmed by 1 base and the J gene end by 1 base; junction bases not matched to a gene: 6. Per the germline V gene, CDR1 is KGHSH and CDR2 is LQKENI. The CDR3 covers 16 residues. CDR3 sequence reads: CASSPLQTGQNTEAFF. DNA for the CDR3: TGTGCCAGCTCACCACTACAGACAGGGCAGAACACTGAAGCTTTCTTT. The variable domain in full, completed from reference TRBV18 and TRBJ1-1, reads NAGVMQNPRHLVRRRGQEARLRCSPMKGHSHVYWYRQLPEEGLKFMVYLQKENIIDESGMPKERFSAEFPKEGPSILRIQQVVRGDSAAYFCASSPLQTGQNTEAFFGQGTRLTVV.

V usage is TRBV5-6 and J usage is TRBJ2-7; the match to TRBD1 covers 9 bases. In germline, CDR1 is SGHDT, CDR2 YYEEEE. V gave up 3 bases and J gave up 5 bases; unmatched junction bases: 3. The CDR3 has 13 amino acids. The CDR3 protein is CASSWGTGNEQYF. DNA for the CDR3: TGTGCCAGCAGCTGGGGGACAGGGAACGAGCAGTACTTC. The variable domain in full, completed from reference TRBV5-6 and TRBJ2-7, reads DAGVTQSPTHLIKTRGQQVTLRCSPKSGHDTVSWYQQALGQGPQFIFQYYEEEERQRGNFPDRFSGHQFPNYSSELNVNALLLGDSALYLCASSWGTGNEQYFGPGTRLTVT.

The rearrangement uses TRBV21-1 and TRBJ2-7; the table's D call, TRBD2, has no DNA check behind it. TRBV21-1 is a recognized pseudogene. The CDR3 contains 14 residues. CDR3 in amino acids: CASSNGGNSYEQYF. CDR3 in DNA: TGTGCCAGCAGCAATGGCGGAAACTCCTACGAGCAGTACTTC.

The table lists this clone with a few counts. The rearrangement joins TRBV6-2 or TRBV6-3 to TRBJ2-7; 9 bases fit TRBD1. The V segment lost 7 bases and the J segment 3 bases; nucleotides outside the gene matches: 7. Germline V gene data show CDR1 as MNHEY and CDR2 as SVGEGT. The CDR3 consists of 14 residues. The CDR3 region has the DNA TGTGCCAGCAACCCGGGACAGGGTAACTACGAGCAGTACTTC. It is translated as CASNPGQGNYEQYF.

The genes are TRBV3-1 (or the pseudogene TRBV3-2) and TRBJ1-2; the D gene is possibly TRBD1 (5 bases). This CDR3 contains 15 residues. Trimming cost V 4 bases and J 4 bases, with 16 bases left between them. CDR1 and CDR2 (germline): LGHDT, YNNKEL (reference sequence). CDR3 DNA: TGTGCCAGCAGCCTACCCGGACACCCTCCCTATGGCTACACCTTC. Encoded protein: CASSLPGHPPYGYTF.

The V gene is TRBV2, the J gene TRBJ1-3; D remains unclear. Germline-derived CDR1 and CDR2 are SNHLY and FYNNEI. The CDR3 covers 17 residues. The germline V and J ends were trimmed by 0 bases and 0 bases, with 12 bases remaining between them. The CDR3 is CASSEAAHINSGNTIYF. CDR3 nucleotides: TGTGCCAGCAGTGAAGCAGCTCATATAAACTCTGGAAACACCATATATTTT.

The V and J genes are TRBV4-2 and TRBJ2-1, with 14 bases that match TRBD2. The CDR3 is made up of 19 amino acids. Looked up from germline, CDR1 is LGHNA and CDR2 is YNFKEQ. V lost 1 base, J lost 7 bases, and 12 bases stayed unmatched. CDR3 DNA: TGTGCCAGCAGCCAAGTTCAGGGGACGGGACTAGCGGGAGATAATGAGCAGTTCTTC. It is translated as CASSQVQGTGLAGDNEQFF.